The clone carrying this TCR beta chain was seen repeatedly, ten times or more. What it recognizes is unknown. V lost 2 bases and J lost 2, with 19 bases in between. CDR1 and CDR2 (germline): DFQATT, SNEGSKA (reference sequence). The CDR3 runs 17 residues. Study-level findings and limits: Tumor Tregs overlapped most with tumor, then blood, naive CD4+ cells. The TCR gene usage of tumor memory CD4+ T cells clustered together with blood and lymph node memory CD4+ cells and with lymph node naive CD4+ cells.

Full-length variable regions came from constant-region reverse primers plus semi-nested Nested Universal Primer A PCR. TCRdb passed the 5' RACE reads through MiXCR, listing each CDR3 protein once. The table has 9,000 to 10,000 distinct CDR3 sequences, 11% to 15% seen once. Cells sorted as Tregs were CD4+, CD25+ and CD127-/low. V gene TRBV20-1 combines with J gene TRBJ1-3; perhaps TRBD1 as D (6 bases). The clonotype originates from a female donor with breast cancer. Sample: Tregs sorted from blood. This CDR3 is CSARLETGYRTGNTIYF. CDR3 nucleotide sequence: TGCAGTGCTAGATTGGAAACAGGGTACAGGACTGGAAACACCATATATTTT.